This T cell receptor beta chain came from a study of blood T cell repertoires in COVID-19. Study details: Acute and convalescent COVID-19 specimens originated in the United States, Italy and Spain. The analysed material was cDNA or gDNA that came from T cells, B-cell-depleted T cells, or PBMCs.

This CDR3 has 17 amino acids. V was clipped by 2 bases and J by 1 base; unmatched bases: 10. Germline V CDR1 and CDR2: MGHRA, YSYEKL. As handled by the study authors: Amplification of reference gene primers was used by the study to estimate nucleated cell counts. The protocol was immunoSEQ multiplex PCR, while the TCRdb copy is restricted to in-frame clones and leaves out a portion. The V and J calls and clone size come from that table; D and trimming were worked out from the DNA. Seen here are 210,000 or so clones, about 83% observed once, and the top ten hold 5% to 6.5%. The sequencing input was peripheral blood. This chain joins TRBV4-1 and TRBJ2-7; TRBD1 aligns across 8 bases. The source of this sequence is a woman aged 70-85 years with active or convalescent COVID-19. In nucleotides, the CDR3 is TGCGCCAGCAGCCAAAGGGCGGGACAGGTCCGATCCTACGAGCAGTACTTC. As protein: CASSQRAGQVRSYEQYF.